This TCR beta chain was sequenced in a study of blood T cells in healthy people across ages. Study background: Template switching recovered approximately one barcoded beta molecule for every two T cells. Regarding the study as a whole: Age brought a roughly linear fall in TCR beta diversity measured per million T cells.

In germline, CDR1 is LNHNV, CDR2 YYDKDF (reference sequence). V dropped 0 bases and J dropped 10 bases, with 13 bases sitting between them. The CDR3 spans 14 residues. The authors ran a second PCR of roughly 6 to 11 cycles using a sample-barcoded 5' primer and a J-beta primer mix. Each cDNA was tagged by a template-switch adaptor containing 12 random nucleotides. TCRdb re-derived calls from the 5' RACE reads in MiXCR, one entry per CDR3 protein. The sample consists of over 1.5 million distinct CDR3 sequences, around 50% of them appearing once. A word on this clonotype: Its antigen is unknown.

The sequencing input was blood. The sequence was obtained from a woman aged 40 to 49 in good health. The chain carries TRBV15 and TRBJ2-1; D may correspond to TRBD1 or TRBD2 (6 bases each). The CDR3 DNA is TGTGCCACCAGCAGAGATAGGGGGGCAAGGGAGCAGTTCTTC. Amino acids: CATSRDRGAREQFF.